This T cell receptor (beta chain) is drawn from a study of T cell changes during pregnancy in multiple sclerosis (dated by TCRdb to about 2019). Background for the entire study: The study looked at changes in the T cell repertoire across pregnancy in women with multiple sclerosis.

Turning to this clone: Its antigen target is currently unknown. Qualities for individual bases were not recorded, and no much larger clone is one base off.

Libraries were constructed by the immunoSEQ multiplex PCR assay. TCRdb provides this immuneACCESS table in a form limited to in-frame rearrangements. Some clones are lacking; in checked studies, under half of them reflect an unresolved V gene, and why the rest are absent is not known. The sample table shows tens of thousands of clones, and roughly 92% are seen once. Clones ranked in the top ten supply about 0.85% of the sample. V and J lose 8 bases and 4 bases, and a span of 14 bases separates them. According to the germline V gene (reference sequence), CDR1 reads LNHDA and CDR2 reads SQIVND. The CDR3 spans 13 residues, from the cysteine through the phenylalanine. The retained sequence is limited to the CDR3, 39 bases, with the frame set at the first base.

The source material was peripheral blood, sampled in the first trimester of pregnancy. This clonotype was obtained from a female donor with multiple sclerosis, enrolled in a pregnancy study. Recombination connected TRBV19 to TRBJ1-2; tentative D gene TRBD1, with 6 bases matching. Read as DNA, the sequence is TGTGCCAGTTCCCCGGGGGGGCCCTATGGCTACACCTTC. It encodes CASSPGGPYGYTF.